This T cell receptor (beta chain) originates from a study of blood T cell repertoires in COVID-19. About the study: Acute and convalescent COVID-19 specimens originated in the United States, Italy and Spain. PBMCs, B-cell-depleted T cells, or T cells provided the cDNA or gDNA that made up the material.

In the authors' methods: Estimation of nucleated cell counts relied on the amplification of reference gene primers. The table came from immunoSEQ multiplex PCR; TCRdb's copy has only in-frame clones and leaves some out. V and J calls and clone size are as listed in that table; D and trimming were resolved from the DNA. Of 150,000 to 200,000 clones in the sample, less than 90% were seen once. Between the trimmed V and J ends, which lost 3 bases and 5 bases, there was a span of 11 bases. Germline loops: CDR1 GTSNPN, CDR2 SVGIG (reference sequence). The CDR3 runs to 13 residues. Assignments of participants to cohorts depended upon their own reported clinical history.

The chain joins TRBV30 to TRBJ1-5, with unresolved D. The sample taken for sequencing was PBMCs or T cells enriched from blood (not recorded which). This receptor was identified in a human donor with acute COVID-19. The donor label of this sample is uncertain. The CDR3 region is CAWSSGEDQPQHF. The CDR3, as DNA: TGTGCCTGGAGCTCGGGAGAGGATCAGCCCCAGCATTTT.